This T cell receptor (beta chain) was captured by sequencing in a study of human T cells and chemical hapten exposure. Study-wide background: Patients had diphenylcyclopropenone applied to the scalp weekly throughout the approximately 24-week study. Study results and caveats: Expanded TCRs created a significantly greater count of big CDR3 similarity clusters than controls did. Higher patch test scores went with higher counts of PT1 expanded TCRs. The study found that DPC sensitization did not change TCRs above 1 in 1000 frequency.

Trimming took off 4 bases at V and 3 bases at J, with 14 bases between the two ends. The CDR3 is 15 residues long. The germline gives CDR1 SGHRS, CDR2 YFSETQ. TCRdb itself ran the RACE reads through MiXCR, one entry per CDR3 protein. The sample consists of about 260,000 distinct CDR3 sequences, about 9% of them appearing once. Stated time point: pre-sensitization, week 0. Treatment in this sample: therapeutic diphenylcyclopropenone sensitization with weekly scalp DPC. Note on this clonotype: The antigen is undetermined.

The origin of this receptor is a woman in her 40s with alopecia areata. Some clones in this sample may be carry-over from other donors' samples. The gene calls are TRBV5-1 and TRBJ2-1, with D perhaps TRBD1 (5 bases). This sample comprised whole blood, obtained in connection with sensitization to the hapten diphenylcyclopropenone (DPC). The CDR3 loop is CASSPTLDSYNEQFF. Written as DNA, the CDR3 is TGCGCCAGCAGCCCGACTCTCGACAGCTACAATGAGCAGTTCTTC. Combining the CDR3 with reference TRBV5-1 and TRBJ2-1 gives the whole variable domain KAGVTQTPRYLIKTRGQQVTLSCSPISGHRSVSWYQQTPGQGLQFLFEYFSETQRNKGNFPGRFSGRQFSNSRSEMNVSTLELGDSALYLCASSPTLDSYNEQFFGPGTRLTVL.